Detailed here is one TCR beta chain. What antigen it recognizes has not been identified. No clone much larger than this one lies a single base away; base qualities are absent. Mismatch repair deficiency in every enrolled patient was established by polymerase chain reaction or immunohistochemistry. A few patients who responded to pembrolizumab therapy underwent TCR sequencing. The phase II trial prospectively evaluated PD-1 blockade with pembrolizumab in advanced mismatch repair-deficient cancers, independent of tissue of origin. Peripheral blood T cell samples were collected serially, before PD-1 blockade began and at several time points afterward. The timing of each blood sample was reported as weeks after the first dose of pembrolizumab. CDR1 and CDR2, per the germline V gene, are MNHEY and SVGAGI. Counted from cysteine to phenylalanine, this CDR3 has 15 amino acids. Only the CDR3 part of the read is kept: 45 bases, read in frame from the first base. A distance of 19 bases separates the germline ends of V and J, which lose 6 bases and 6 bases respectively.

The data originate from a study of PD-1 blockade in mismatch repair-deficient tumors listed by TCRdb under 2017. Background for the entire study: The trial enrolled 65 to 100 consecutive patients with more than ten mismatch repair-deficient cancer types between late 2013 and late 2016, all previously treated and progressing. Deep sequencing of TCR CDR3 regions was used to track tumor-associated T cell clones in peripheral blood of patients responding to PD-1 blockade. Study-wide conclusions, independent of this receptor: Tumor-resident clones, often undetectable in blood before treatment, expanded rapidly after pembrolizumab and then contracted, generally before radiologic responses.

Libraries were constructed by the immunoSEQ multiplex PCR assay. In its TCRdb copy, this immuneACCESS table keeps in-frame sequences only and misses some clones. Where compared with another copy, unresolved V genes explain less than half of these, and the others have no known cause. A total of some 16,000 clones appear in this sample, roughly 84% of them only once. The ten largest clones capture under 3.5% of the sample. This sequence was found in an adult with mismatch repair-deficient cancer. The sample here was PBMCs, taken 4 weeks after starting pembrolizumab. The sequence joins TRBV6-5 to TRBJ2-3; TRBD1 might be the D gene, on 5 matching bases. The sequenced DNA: TGTGCCAGCAGACCGCCGACAGTCGTGGAGGATACGCAGTATTTT. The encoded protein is CASRPPTVVEDTQYF.